One sample yielded the 2 T cell receptor beta chains listed below, sequenced in a study of neoadjuvant anti-PD-1 for oral cavity cancer. The data were produced by immunoSEQ multiplex PCR, yet TCRdb's version contains in-frame clones alone and is incomplete. The data hold roughly 40,000 clones, with approximately 80% observed a single time. Time point denoted: after neoadjuvant nivolumab, at surgical resection. The source was PBMCs, collected after nivolumab (anti-PD-1) treatment. Receptors originate from a person aged 35-79 years with oral cavity squamous cell carcinoma.

The chain combines TRBV5-1 with TRBJ1-2; D is perhaps TRBD1 (5 bases). Germline V CDR1 and CDR2: SGHRS, YFSETQ. This CDR3 contains 13 residues. Deletions cut 0 bases from V and 8 bases from J, with 11 bases between. The CDR3 sequence is CASSLEVRGGYTF. DNA of the CDR3: TGCGCCAGCAGCTTGGAGGTTAGGGGCGGCTACACCTTC.

The genes are TRBV5-1 and TRBJ2-3; the D gene is possibly TRBD2 (6 bases). Germline CDR1 and CDR2: SGHRS and YFSETQ. Trimming left V 1 base short and J 3 bases short, with 9 bases between. The CDR3 has 14 residues. Here the CDR3 DNA reads TGCGCCAGCAGCTTGAATCGGGGGACAGATACGCAGTATTTT. Residues: CASSLNRGTDTQYF.